This T cell receptor (beta chain) was found in a study of T cells after yellow fever vaccination. In the study overall: The fractions with low cell numbers were processed using SMART-Seq v4 Ultra Low Input.

Overall study findings and caveats: A faster peak, day 5 versus 15, was reached by the weaker secondary response.

TCRdb analysed the 5' RACE reads with MiXCR anew, one entry per CDR3 protein. The sample shows approximately 30,000 distinct CDR3 sequences, approximately 4.7% of them seen only once. V dropped 6 bases and J dropped 3; count of bases not matched to a gene: 8. Germline V gene sequence: CDR1 LGHDT, CDR2 YNNKEL (reference sequence). The CDR3 totals 15 residues. The table lists this clonotype with many counts. Its specificity is not known. Specimen: CD8+ T cells sorted from PBMCs, collected 5 days after the yellow fever booster vaccination. The chain links TRBV3-1 to TRBJ2-5; 9 positions match TRBD2. This TCR came from a man younger than 40 who received the YFV17D yellow fever vaccine. The CDR3 sequence: CASRRTSETKETQYF. The CDR3 nucleotides read TGTGCCAGCAGGAGGACTAGCGAAACAAAAGAGACCCAGTACTTC.